This is a list of T cell receptor beta chains from one sample in a study of blood T cell repertoires in COVID-19. Sequencing used immunoSEQ multiplex PCR; TCRdb keeps in-frame clones, though not all of them. The sample consists of 150,000 or so clones, around 89% of them appearing once. The sequenced sample was peripheral blood. These receptors originate from a man younger than 35 with COVID-19, enrolled during active disease. Both conserved end residues are part of each CDR3. D genes are given only for firm matches. Rows may omit the clone size; those that give it use once, few, many or a size class.

j_call: TRBJ2-5; v_call: TRBV4-3; clone_size: NA; d_call: TRBD2; cdr3_length: 15; cdr3_nt: TGCGCCAGCAGCCAGGGACTAGCGGGGAGAGAGACCCAGTACTTC; cdr3_aa: CASSQGLAGRETQYF
j_call: TRBJ2-3; v_call: TRBV18; clone_size: once; d_call: TRBD2; cdr3_length: 14; cdr3_nt: TGTGCCAGCCGGGGACTAGCGAGCACAGATACGCAGTATTTT; cdr3_aa: CASRGLASTDTQYF
j_call: TRBJ1-1; v_call: TRBV13; clone_size: NA; d_call: NA; cdr3_length: 13; cdr3_nt: TGTGCCAGCAGCTTAGGCGACCGCCTGGAGGCTTTCTTT; cdr3_aa: CASSLGDRLEAFF
j_call: TRBJ2-2; v_call: TRBV19; clone_size: NA; d_call: TRBD1; cdr3_length: 17; cdr3_nt: TGTGCCAGTAGTACCTTACCGGGACAGGGGAGTATCGGGGAGCTGTTTTTT; cdr3_aa: CASSTLPGQGSIGELFF
j_call: TRBJ1-1; v_call: TRBV11-2; clone_size: NA; d_call: TRBD1; cdr3_length: 13; cdr3_nt: TGTGCCAGCAGCTCACAGGGGTTCGCTGAAGCTTTCTTT; cdr3_aa: CASSSQGFAEAFF
j_call: TRBJ2-2; v_call: TRBV28; clone_size: NA; d_call: TRBD1; cdr3_length: 19; cdr3_nt: TGTGCCAGCAGCCAAATAGGACTTAAGACAGGGGGAAACACCGGGGAGCTGTTTTTT; cdr3_aa: CASSQIGLKTGGNTGELFF
j_call: TRBJ2-5; v_call: TRBV3-1/TRBV3-2; clone_size: once; d_call: TRBD1; cdr3_length: 15; cdr3_nt: TGTGCCAGCAGCCAGCGGACAGGGCCCCAAGAGACCCAGTACTTC; cdr3_aa: CASSQRTGPQETQYF
j_call: TRBJ1-2; v_call: TRBV4-3; clone_size: once; d_call: TRBD1; cdr3_length: 18; cdr3_nt: TGCGCCAGCAGCCAAGAATTTAGTCTGTCAGGGGGAAACTATGGCTACACCTTC; cdr3_aa: CASSQEFSLSGGNYGYTF
j_call: TRBJ2-3; v_call: TRBV7-2; clone_size: NA; d_call: TRBD2; cdr3_length: 15; cdr3_nt: TGTGCCAGCAGCCTACAAGCGGGGGGCACAGATACGCAGTATTTT; cdr3_aa: CASSLQAGGTDTQYF
j_call: TRBJ2-3; v_call: TRBV6-6; clone_size: NA; d_call: NA; cdr3_length: 13; cdr3_nt: TGTGCCAGCAGTTACGCGGGCACAGATACGCAGTATTTT; cdr3_aa: CASSYAGTDTQYF
j_call: TRBJ2-2; v_call: TRBV2; clone_size: NA; d_call: NA; cdr3_length: 17; cdr3_nt: TGTGCGATCCTCCAAAAGTTGAGGGAAGCGAACACCGGGGAGCTGTTTTTT; cdr3_aa: CAILQKLREANTGELFF
j_call: TRBJ1-2; v_call: TRBV14; clone_size: NA; d_call: NA; cdr3_length: 14; cdr3_nt: TGTGCCAGCAGCCAAGATTTCGGGTTCTATGGCTACACCTTC; cdr3_aa: CASSQDFGFYGYTF
j_call: TRBJ1-3; v_call: TRBV4-3; clone_size: NA; d_call: NA; cdr3_length: 17; cdr3_nt: TGCGCCAGCAGCCAAGAAATGGACAGCGTATCTGGAAACACCATATATTTT; cdr3_aa: CASSQEMDSVSGNTIYF
j_call: TRBJ1-1; v_call: TRBV5-1; clone_size: NA; d_call: NA; cdr3_length: 13; cdr3_nt: TGCGCCAGCAGCTTGGCGTCAGACACTGAAGCTTTCTTT; cdr3_aa: CASSLASDTEAFF
j_call: TRBJ2-7; v_call: TRBV6-2/TRBV6-3; clone_size: NA; d_call: TRBD2; cdr3_length: 16; cdr3_nt: TGTGCCAGCAGTTACTCGGATCTAGCGGGCTCCTACGAGCAGTACTTC; cdr3_aa: CASSYSDLAGSYEQYF
j_call: TRBJ2-2; v_call: TRBV5-1; clone_size: NA; d_call: TRBD2; cdr3_length: 17; cdr3_nt: TGCGCCAGCAGCAGGCGGAGCGGGAGATCGGGCACCGGGGAGCTGTTTTTT; cdr3_aa: CASSRRSGRSGTGELFF
j_call: TRBJ1-2; v_call: TRBV5-1; clone_size: NA; d_call: TRBD1; cdr3_length: 15; cdr3_nt: TGCGCCAGCAGCCTCGGGACAGGGGGGAACTATGGCTACACCTTC; cdr3_aa: CASSLGTGGNYGYTF
j_call: TRBJ2-7; v_call: TRBV5-1; clone_size: NA; d_call: NA; cdr3_length: 14; cdr3_nt: TGCGCCAGCAGTCCATTCCCCGCGGGGCTCGAGCAGTACTTC; cdr3_aa: CASSPFPAGLEQYF
j_call: TRBJ2-7; v_call: TRBV4-3; clone_size: once; d_call: NA; cdr3_length: 13; cdr3_nt: TGCGCCAGCAGTCAAGGGAGGTCCTACGAGCAGTACTTC; cdr3_aa: CASSQGRSYEQYF
j_call: TRBJ1-4; v_call: TRBV6-5; clone_size: few; d_call: NA; cdr3_length: 13; cdr3_nt: TGTGCCAGCCGAGGCTCAACTAATGAAAAACTGTTTTTT; cdr3_aa: CASRGSTNEKLFF
j_call: TRBJ2-1; v_call: TRBV27; clone_size: NA; d_call: TRBD1; cdr3_length: 14; cdr3_nt: TGTGCCAGCAGTCCCCGGACAGGGCGGGAAGAGCAGTTCTTC; cdr3_aa: CASSPRTGREEQFF
j_call: TRBJ2-1; v_call: TRBV11-3; clone_size: NA; d_call: NA; cdr3_length: 18; cdr3_nt: TGTGCCAGCAGCTTAGATCACCGGTCAATGAGTTCCTACAATGAGCAGTTCTTC; cdr3_aa: CASSLDHRSMSSYNEQFF
j_call: TRBJ1-5; v_call: TRBV4-3; clone_size: NA; d_call: NA; cdr3_length: 17; cdr3_nt: TGCGCCAGCAGCCAAGATTTCACGTCGCAGGTTGGTCAGCCCCAGCATTTT; cdr3_aa: CASSQDFTSQVGQPQHF
j_call: TRBJ2-2; v_call: TRBV27; clone_size: NA; d_call: NA; cdr3_length: 13; cdr3_nt: TGTGCCAGCAGTCCAGGCGCTACCGGGGAGCTGTTTTTT; cdr3_aa: CASSPGATGELFF
j_call: TRBJ1-2; v_call: TRBV6-4; clone_size: NA; d_call: TRBD1; cdr3_length: 16; cdr3_nt: TGTGCCAGCAGTGAAACCAACAGGGGGCATTATTATGGCTACACCTTC; cdr3_aa: CASSETNRGHYYGYTF
j_call: TRBJ2-4; v_call: TRBV7-2; clone_size: NA; d_call: NA; cdr3_length: 16; cdr3_nt: TGTGCCAGCAGCTCGCGGAGCCCTCTAGCCAAAAACATTCAGTACTTC; cdr3_aa: CASSSRSPLAKNIQYF
j_call: TRBJ2-7; v_call: TRBV5-6; clone_size: NA; d_call: NA; cdr3_length: 13; cdr3_nt: TGTGCCAGCAGCAAGGACACGATCTACGAGCAGTACTTC; cdr3_aa: CASSKDTIYEQYF
j_call: TRBJ2-7; v_call: TRBV11-2; clone_size: NA; d_call: TRBD2; cdr3_length: 17; cdr3_nt: TGTGCCAGCAGCTTAGCCACCACTAGCGGACCCTACTACGAGCAGTACTTC; cdr3_aa: CASSLATTSGPYYEQYF
j_call: TRBJ1-2; v_call: TRBV29-1; clone_size: NA; d_call: NA; cdr3_length: 12; cdr3_nt: TGCAGCGTTGAACTTCGGGACTATGGCTACACCTTC; cdr3_aa: CSVELRDYGYTF
j_call: TRBJ1-1; v_call: TRBV6-2/TRBV6-3; clone_size: medium-sized; d_call: TRBD1; cdr3_length: 15; cdr3_nt: TGTGCCAGCAGTTACAGGGCAGGGGGCAACACTGAAGCTTTCTTT; cdr3_aa: CASSYRAGGNTEAFF
j_call: TRBJ1-4; v_call: TRBV5-1; clone_size: NA; d_call: NA; cdr3_length: 16; cdr3_nt: TGCGCCAGCAGCCCATCCCGCCAGGGGCAAGGGGAAAAACTGTTTTTT; cdr3_aa: CASSPSRQGQGEKLFF
j_call: TRBJ2-2; v_call: TRBV21-1; clone_size: NA; d_call: NA; cdr3_length: 12; cdr3_nt: TGTGCCAGCAGCGACAGCACCGGGGAGCTGTTTTTT; cdr3_aa: CASSDSTGELFF
j_call: TRBJ2-5; v_call: TRBV7-6; clone_size: NA; d_call: TRBD2; cdr3_length: 19; cdr3_nt: TGTGCCAGCAGCCAACCCCTGATAGCGGGAGGCCCCTATGGAGAGACCCAGTACTTC; cdr3_aa: CASSQPLIAGGPYGETQYF
j_call: TRBJ1-4; v_call: TRBV4-3; clone_size: NA; d_call: NA; cdr3_length: 17; cdr3_nt: TGCGCCAGCAGCCAAGATGCCAGGGGAGAAGGAGATGAAAAACTGTTTTTT; cdr3_aa: CASSQDARGEGDEKLFF
j_call: TRBJ1-3; v_call: TRBV11-1; clone_size: once; d_call: NA; cdr3_length: 15; cdr3_nt: TGTGCCAGCAGCTTAAGGGAGCCTTCTGGAAACACCATATATTTT; cdr3_aa: CASSLREPSGNTIYF
j_call: TRBJ1-5; v_call: TRBV5-6; clone_size: NA; d_call: TRBD1; cdr3_length: 15; cdr3_nt: TGTGCCAGCAGCCGGGGCGGGACAGGGACACAGCCCCAGCATTTT; cdr3_aa: CASSRGGTGTQPQHF
j_call: TRBJ2-2; v_call: TRBV6-1; clone_size: NA; d_call: NA; cdr3_length: 16; cdr3_nt: TGTGCCAGCAGTGAAATCGGGCGGGGCGCATCCGGGGAGCTGTTTTTT; cdr3_aa: CASSEIGRGASGELFF
j_call: TRBJ1-5; v_call: TRBV21-1; clone_size: NA; d_call: NA; cdr3_length: 20; cdr3_nt: TGTGCCAGCAGCCCCACCACCTCGGGACAGGGGCTAAACTTCGATCAGCCCCAGCATTTT; cdr3_aa: CASSPTTSGQGLNFDQPQHF
j_call: TRBJ2-6; v_call: TRBV25-1; clone_size: NA; d_call: TRBD1; cdr3_length: 18; cdr3_nt: TGTGCCAGCGGGATTCACGGACAGGGAAGCTCTGGGGCCAACGTCCTGACTTTC; cdr3_aa: CASGIHGQGSSGANVLTF
j_call: TRBJ2-3; v_call: TRBV7-2; clone_size: once; d_call: NA; cdr3_length: 14; cdr3_nt: TGTGCCAGCAGCTTATCGGCAGGCGGGGATACGCAGTATTTT; cdr3_aa: CASSLSAGGDTQYF
j_call: TRBJ1-2; v_call: TRBV9; clone_size: NA; d_call: TRBD1; cdr3_length: 14; cdr3_nt: TGTGCCAGCAGCTCCCGACAGGGTGGCTATGGCTACACCTTC; cdr3_aa: CASSSRQGGYGYTF